This T cell receptor (beta chain) appears in the sequencing data of a study of cytomegalovirus exposure and HLA in healthy donors. The table came from immunoSEQ multiplex PCR; TCRdb's copy has only in-frame clones and leaves some out. Of about 110,000 clones in the sample, roughly 90% are singletons; the top ten hold about 1.5%. Sample: PBMCs. This clonotype was sampled from a woman between 25 and 40 years old in good health and CMV-seropositive.

The CDR3 nucleotides are TGTGCCAGCAGTTACTCCAGGGGCCGCGGCCACAATGAGCAGTTCTTC. The encoded protein is CASSYSRGRGHNEQFF. This rearrangement joins TRBV6-5 to TRBJ2-1; tentative D call: TRBD1 (6 bases). Between the trimmed V and J ends, which lost 0 bases and 5 bases, there was a span of 14 bases. The germline CDR1 and CDR2 sequences are MNHEY and SVGAGI. The CDR3 spans 16 residues.